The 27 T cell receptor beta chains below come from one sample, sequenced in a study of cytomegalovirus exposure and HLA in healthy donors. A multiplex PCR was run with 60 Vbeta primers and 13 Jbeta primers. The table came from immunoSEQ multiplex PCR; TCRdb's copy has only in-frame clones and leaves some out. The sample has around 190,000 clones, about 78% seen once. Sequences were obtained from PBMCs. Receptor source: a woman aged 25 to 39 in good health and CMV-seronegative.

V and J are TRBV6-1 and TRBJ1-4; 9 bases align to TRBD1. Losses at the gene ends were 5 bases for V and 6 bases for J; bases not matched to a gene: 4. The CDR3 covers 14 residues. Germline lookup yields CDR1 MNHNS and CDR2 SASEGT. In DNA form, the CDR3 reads TGTGCCAGCAGTATATGGACAGGGGATGAAAAACTGTTTTTT. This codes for CASSIWTGDEKLFF.

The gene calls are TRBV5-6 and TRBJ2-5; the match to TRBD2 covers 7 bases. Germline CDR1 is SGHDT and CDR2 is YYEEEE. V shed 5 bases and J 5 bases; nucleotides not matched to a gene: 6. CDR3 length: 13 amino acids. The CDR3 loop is CASRMREGETQYF. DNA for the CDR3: TGTGCCAGCAGGATGAGGGAGGGTGAGACCCAGTACTTC. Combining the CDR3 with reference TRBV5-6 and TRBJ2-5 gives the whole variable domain DAGVTQSPTHLIKTRGQQVTLRCSPKSGHDTVSWYQQALGQGPQFIFQYYEEEERQRGNFPDRFSGHQFPNYSSELNVNALLLGDSALYLCASRMREGETQYFGPGTRLLVL.

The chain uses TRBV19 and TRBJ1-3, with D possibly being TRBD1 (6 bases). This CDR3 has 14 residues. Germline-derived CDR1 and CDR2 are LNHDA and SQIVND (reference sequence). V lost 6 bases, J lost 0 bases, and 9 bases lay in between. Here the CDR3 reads CASRLQGSGNTIYF. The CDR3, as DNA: TGTGCCAGTAGACTACAGGGCTCTGGAAACACCATATATTTT.

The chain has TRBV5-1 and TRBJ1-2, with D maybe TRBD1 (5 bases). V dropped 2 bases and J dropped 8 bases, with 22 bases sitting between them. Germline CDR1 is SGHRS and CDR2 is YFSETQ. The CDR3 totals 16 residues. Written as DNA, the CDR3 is TGCGCCAGCAGCTTTCGCTCCCGGAATAAAGCAGGGGGCTACACCTTC. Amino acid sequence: CASSFRSRNKAGGYTF.

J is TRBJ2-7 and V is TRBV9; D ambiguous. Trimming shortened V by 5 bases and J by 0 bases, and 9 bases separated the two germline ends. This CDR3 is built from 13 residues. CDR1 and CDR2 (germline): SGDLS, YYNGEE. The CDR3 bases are TGTGCCAGCAGTGGGCTGCCCTCCTACGAGCAGTACTTC. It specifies CASSGLPSYEQYF.

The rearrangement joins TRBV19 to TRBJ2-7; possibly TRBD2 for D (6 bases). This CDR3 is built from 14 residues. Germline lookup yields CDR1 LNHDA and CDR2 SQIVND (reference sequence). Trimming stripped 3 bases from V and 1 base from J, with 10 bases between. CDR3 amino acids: CASSIGGKSYEQYF. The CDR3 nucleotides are TGTGCCAGTAGTATTGGGGGGAAATCCTACGAGCAGTACTTC. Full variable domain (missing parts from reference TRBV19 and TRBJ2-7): DGGITQSPKYLFRKEGQNVTLSCEQNLNHDAMYWYRQDPGQGLRLIYYSQIVNDFQKGDIAEGYSVSREKKESFPLTVTSAQKNPTAFYLCASSIGGKSYEQYFGPGTRLTVT.

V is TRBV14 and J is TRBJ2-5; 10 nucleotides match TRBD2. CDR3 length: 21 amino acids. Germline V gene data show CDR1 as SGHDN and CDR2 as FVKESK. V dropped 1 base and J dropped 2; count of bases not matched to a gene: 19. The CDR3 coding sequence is TGTGCCAGCAGCCAAGTCATCATTCGGCGAGCTAGCGGGAGATCACAAGAGACCCAGTACTTC. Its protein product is CASSQVIIRRASGRSQETQYF.

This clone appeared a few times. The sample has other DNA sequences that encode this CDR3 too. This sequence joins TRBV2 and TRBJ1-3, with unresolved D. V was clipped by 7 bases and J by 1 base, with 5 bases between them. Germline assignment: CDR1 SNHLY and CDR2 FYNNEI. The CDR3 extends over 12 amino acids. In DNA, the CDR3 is TGTGCCAGCACCAGGTCTGGAAACACCATATATTTT. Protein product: CASTRSGNTIYF.

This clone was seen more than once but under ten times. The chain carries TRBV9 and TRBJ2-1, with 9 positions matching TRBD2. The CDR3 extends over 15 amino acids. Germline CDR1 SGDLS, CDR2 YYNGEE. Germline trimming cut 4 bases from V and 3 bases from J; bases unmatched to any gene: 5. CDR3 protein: CASSLRLADYNEQFF. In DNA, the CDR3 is TGTGCCAGCAGCCTAAGACTAGCGGACTACAATGAGCAGTTCTTC.

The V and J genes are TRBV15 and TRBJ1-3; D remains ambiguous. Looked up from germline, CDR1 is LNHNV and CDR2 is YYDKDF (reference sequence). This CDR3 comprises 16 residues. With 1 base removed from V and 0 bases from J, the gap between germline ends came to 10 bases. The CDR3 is CATSRVYGHSGNTIYF. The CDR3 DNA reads TGTGCCACCAGCAGAGTGTACGGTCACTCTGGAAACACCATATATTTT.

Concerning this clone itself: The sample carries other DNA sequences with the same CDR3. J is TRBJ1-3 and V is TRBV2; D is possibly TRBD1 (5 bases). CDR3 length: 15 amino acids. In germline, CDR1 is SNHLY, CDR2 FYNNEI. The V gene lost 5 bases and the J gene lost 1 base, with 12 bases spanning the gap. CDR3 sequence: CASSRDSHSGNTIYF. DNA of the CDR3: TGTGCCAGCAGTCGGGACTCTCATTCTGGAAACACCATATATTTT.

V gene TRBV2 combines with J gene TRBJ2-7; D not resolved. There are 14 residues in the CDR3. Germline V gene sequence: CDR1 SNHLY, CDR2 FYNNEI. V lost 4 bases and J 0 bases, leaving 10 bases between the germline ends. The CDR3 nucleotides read TGTGCCAGCAGTGCACTGTCAAGCTCCTACGAGCAGTACTTC. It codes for CASSALSSSYEQYF.

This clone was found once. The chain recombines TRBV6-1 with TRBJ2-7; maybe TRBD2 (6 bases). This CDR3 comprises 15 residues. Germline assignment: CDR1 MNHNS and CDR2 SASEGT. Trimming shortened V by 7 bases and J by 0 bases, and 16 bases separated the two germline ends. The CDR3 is CASMNGHSGSYEQYF. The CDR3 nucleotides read TGTGCCAGCATGAACGGACATAGCGGCTCCTACGAGCAGTACTTC.

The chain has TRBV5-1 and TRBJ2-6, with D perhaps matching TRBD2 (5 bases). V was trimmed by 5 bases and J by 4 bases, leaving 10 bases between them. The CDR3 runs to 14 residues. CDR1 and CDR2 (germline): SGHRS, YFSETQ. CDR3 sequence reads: CASRLVPGANVLTF. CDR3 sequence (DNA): TGCGCCAGCAGACTAGTACCCGGGGCCAACGTCCTGACTTTC. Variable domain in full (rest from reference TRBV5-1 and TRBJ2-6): KAGVTQTPRYLIKTRGQQVTLSCSPISGHRSVSWYQQTPGQGLQFLFEYFSETQRNKGNFPGRFSGRQFSNSRSEMNVSTLELGDSALYLCASRLVPGANVLTFGAGSRLTVL.

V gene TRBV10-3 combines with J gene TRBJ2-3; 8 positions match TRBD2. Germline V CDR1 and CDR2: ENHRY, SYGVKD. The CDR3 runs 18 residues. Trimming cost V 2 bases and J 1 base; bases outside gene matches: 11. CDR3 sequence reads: CAISEERGGLGGTDTQYF. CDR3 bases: TGTGCCATCAGTGAGGAACGGGGGGGCCTAGGGGGCACAGATACGCAGTATTTT.

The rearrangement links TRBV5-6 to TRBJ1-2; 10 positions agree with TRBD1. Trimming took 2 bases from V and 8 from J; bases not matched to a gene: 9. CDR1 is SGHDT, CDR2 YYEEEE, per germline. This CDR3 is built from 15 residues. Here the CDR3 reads CASSLPSGTGAGYTF. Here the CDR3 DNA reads TGTGCCAGCAGCTTACCATCCGGGACAGGGGCCGGCTACACCTTC.

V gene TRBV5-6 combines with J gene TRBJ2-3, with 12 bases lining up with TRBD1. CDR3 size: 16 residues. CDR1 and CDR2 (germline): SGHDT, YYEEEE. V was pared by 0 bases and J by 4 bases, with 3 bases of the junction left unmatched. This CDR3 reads CASSLGDRGPADTQYF. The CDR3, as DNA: TGTGCCAGCAGCTTGGGGGACAGGGGGCCCGCAGATACGCAGTATTTT.

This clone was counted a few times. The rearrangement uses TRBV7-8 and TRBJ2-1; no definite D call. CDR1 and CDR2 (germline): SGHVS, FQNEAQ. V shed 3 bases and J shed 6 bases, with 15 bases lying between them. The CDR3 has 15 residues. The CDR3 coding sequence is TGTGCCAGCAGCTTTCCCGCCGTGGCCACCAATGAGCAGTTCTTC. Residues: CASSFPAVATNEQFF.

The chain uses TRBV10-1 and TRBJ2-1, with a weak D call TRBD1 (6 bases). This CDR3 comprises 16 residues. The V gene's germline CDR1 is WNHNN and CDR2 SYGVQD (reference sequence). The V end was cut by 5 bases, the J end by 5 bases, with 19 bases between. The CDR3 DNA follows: TGCGCCAGCAGTCCAGGGGACCCCGGATTCCACAATGAGCAGTTCTTC. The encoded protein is CASSPGDPGFHNEQFF.

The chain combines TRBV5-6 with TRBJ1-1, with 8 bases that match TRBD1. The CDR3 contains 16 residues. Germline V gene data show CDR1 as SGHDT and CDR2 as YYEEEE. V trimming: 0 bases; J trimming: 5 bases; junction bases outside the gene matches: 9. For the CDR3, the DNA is TGTGCCAGCAGCTTGGGTCAGGGGGCTCGGGTAACTGAAGCTTTCTTT. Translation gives CASSLGQGARVTEAFF.

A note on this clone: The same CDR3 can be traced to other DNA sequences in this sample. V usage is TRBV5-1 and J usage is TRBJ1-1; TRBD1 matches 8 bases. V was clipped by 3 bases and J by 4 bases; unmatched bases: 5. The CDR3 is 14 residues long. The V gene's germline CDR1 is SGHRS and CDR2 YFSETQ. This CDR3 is CASSSQGAGTEAFF. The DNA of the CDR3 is TGCGCCAGCAGCTCTCAGGGGGCAGGCACTGAAGCTTTCTTT.

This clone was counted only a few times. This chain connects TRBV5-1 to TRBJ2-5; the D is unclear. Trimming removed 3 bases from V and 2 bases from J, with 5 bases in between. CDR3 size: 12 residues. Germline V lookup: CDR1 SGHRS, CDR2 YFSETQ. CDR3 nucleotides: TGCGCCAGCAGCTCGCGACAAGAGACCCAGTACTTC. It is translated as CASSSRQETQYF.

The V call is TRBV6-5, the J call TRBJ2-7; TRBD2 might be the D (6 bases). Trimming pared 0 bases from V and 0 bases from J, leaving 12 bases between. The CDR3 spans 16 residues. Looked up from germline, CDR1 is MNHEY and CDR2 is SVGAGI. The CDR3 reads CASSYSAGRSSYEQYF. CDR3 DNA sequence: TGTGCCAGCAGTTACTCGGCAGGGAGGAGCTCCTACGAGCAGTACTTC.

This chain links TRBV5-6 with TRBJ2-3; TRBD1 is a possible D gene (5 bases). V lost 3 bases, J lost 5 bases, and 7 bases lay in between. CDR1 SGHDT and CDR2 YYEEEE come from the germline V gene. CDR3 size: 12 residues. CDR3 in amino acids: CASSWGVDTQYF. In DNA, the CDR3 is TGTGCCAGCAGCTGGGGCGTAGATACGCAGTATTTT.

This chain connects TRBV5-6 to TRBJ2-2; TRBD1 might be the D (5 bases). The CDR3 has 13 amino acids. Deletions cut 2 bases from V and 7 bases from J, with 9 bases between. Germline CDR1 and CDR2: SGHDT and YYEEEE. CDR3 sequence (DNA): TGTGCCAGCAGCTTTCAGGGTGTCGGGGAGCTGTTTTTT. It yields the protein CASSFQGVGELFF.

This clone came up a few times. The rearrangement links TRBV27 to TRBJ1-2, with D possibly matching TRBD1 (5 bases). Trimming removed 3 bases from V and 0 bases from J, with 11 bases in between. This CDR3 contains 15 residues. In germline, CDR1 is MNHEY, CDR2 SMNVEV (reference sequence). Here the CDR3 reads CASSLIDSANYGYTF. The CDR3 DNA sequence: TGTGCCAGCAGTTTGATCGACAGTGCTAACTATGGCTACACCTTC.

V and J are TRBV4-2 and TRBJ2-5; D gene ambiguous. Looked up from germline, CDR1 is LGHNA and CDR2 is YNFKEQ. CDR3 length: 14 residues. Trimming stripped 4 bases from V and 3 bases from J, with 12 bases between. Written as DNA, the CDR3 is TGTGCCAGCAGCCCAGGTCGTACGGAAGAGACCCAGTACTTC. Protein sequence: CASSPGRTEETQYF.